One and the same sample provided the 13 T cell receptor beta chains below, sequenced in a study of T cells in tuberculosis. The time point here: new active TB diagnosis, blood taken before or within 7 days of starting treatment. Repertoires were generated with immunoSEQ multiplex PCR, while TCRdb's copy carries only in-frame clones and drops some. The data hold under 40,000 clones, with roughly 88% observed a single time. Sequencing was performed on PBMCs, taken at tuberculosis diagnosis. These receptors all come from an adult with tuberculosis.

The rearrangement links TRBV18 to TRBJ2-7; 10 bases match TRBD1. After removal of 2 bases from V and 2 bases from J, the junction contained 3 bases not matched to a gene. Germline V lookup: CDR1 KGHSH, CDR2 LQKENI. There are 15 residues in the CDR3. In DNA form, the CDR3 reads TGTGCCAGCTCACCAGGGGGACAGGGGCCCTACGAGCAGTACTTC. It specifies CASSPGGQGPYEQYF.

By its share, this clone is medium-sized (0.01 to 0.1%). The gene calls are TRBV15 and TRBJ1-3; TRBD1 matches 10 bases. V was clipped by 5 bases and J by 3 bases; unmatched bases: 1. From germline, CDR1 is LNHNV and CDR2 YYDKDF (reference sequence). The length of the CDR3 is 14 residues. The DNA of the CDR3 is TGTGCCACCAGCGGACAGGGGGTTGGAAACACCATATATTTT. This sequence encodes CATSGQGVGNTIYF.

By sample fraction, this clone is medium-sized. This chain connects TRBV14 to TRBJ1-1; no clear D. Germline V gene sequence: CDR1 SGHDN, CDR2 FVKESK. Trimming cost V 4 bases and J 4 bases, with 13 bases left between them. The CDR3 is 14 amino acids. The CDR3 nucleotides read TGTGCCAGCAGCCTATACGGGCGGGCCACTGAAGCTTTCTTT. Encoded protein: CASSLYGRATEAFF.

The gene calls are TRBV5-1 and TRBJ2-1; 8 bases align to TRBD2. Germline CDR1 reads SGHRS; CDR2 reads YFSETQ. The CDR3 has 17 residues. The trim removed 0 bases at V and 2 bases at J, leaving 7 bases unmatched. The CDR3 loop is CASSLVVVGGAYNEQFF. In DNA form, the CDR3 reads TGCGCCAGCAGCTTGGTGGTGGTCGGGGGGGCCTACAATGAGCAGTTCTTC. Variable domain in full (rest from reference TRBV5-1 and TRBJ2-1): KAGVTQTPRYLIKTRGQQVTLSCSPISGHRSVSWYQQTPGQGLQFLFEYFSETQRNKGNFPGRFSGRQFSNSRSEMNVSTLELGDSALYLCASSLVVVGGAYNEQFFGPGTRLTVL.

V is TRBV15 and J is TRBJ2-7; 7 nucleotides agree with TRBD2. Germline CDR1 LNHNV, CDR2 YYDKDF (reference sequence). The CDR3 runs to 19 residues. V was pared by 0 bases and J by 6 bases, with 20 bases of the junction left unmatched. This CDR3 reads CATSRDLWRESLSGVEQYF. As DNA, the CDR3 is TGTGCCACCAGCAGAGATCTATGGCGGGAGAGCCTCTCCGGAGTCGAGCAGTACTTC.

The CDR3 is CASSEGPTGGPYEQYF. CDR3 nucleotides: TGTGCCAGCAGTGAGGGTCCGACAGGGGGGCCCTACGAGCAGTACTTC. The genes are TRBV6-4 and TRBJ2-7; 9 positions match TRBD1. Germline CDR1 is MRHNA and CDR2 is SNTAGT. This CDR3 is 16 amino acids long. V lost 3 bases and J lost 2; bases outside the gene matches: 8.

J is TRBJ2-1 and V is TRBV15; 10 bases align to TRBD2. V gave up 0 bases and J gave up 4 bases; unmatched junction bases: 6. Germline V gene lookup returns CDR1 LNHNV and CDR2 YYDKDF (reference sequence). The CDR3 totals 17 residues. Here the CDR3 DNA reads TGTGCCACCAGCAGAGATCCTAGCGGGAGCATTTACAATGAGCAGTTCTTC. This encodes CATSRDPSGSIYNEQFF.

This clone appeared once. This chain connects TRBV5-6 to TRBJ2-5, with D possibly being TRBD1 (6 bases). From germline, CDR1 is SGHDT and CDR2 YYEEEE. V lost 1 base and J lost 4, with 17 bases in between. This CDR3 is 16 amino acids long. CDR3 residues: CASSLLGESRGETQYF. In nucleotides, the CDR3 is TGTGCCAGCAGCTTGTTGGGGGAAAGCAGGGGAGAGACCCAGTACTTC. The full variable domain, with the rest looked up from reference TRBV5-6 and TRBJ2-5, is DAGVTQSPTHLIKTRGQQVTLRCSPKSGHDTVSWYQQALGQGPQFIFQYYEEEERQRGNFPDRFSGHQFPNYSSELNVNALLLGDSALYLCASSLLGESRGETQYFGPGTRLLVL.

The gene calls are TRBV7-9 and TRBJ1-1; TRBD1 agrees at 7 bases. V lost 6 bases, J lost 1 base, and 8 bases stayed unmatched. This CDR3 is built from 15 residues. The germline V gene encodes CDR1 SEHNR and CDR2 FQNEAQ (reference sequence). The DNA for the CDR3 is TGTGCCAGCAGGGAAGGGGGACAGCAGAACACTGAAGCTTTCTTT. Amino acids: CASREGGQQNTEAFF. The variable domain in full, with the rest retrieved from reference TRBV7-9 and TRBJ1-1, is DTGVSQNPRHKITKRGQNVTFRCDPISEHNRLYWYRQTLGQGPEFLTYFQNEAQLEKSRLLSDRFSAERPKGSFSTLEIQRTEQGDSAMYLCASREGGQQNTEAFFGQGTRLTVV.

This sequence joins TRBV10-3 and TRBJ2-7; tentatively, D is TRBD1 (5 bases). The germline gives CDR1 ENHRY, CDR2 SYGVKD. This CDR3 spans 12 amino acids. V gave up 11 bases and J gave up 3 bases, with 14 bases separating them. CDR3 in amino acids: CASGPALYEQYF. In DNA, the CDR3 is TGTGCCTCAGGGCCGGCCCTCTACGAGCAGTACTTC.

The chain uses TRBV30 and TRBJ2-2; no definite D call. This CDR3 comprises 13 residues. V was trimmed by 3 bases and J by 4 bases, leaving 9 bases between them. The V gene's germline CDR1 is GTSNPN and CDR2 SVGIG (reference sequence). In DNA form, the CDR3 reads TGTGCCTGGAGAGCACAGATCACCGGGGAGCTGTTTTTT. The encoded protein is CAWRAQITGELFF.

The chain links TRBV7-2 to TRBJ2-2, with D possibly being TRBD1 (6 bases). The length of the CDR3 is 17 residues. V lost 5 bases to trimming and J lost 0 bases, with 16 bases between them. Germline CDR1 reads SGHTA; CDR2 reads FQGNSA. Written as DNA, the CDR3 is TGTGCCAGCAGCGAGACTTTGAGGGGGTCGAACACCGGGGAGCTGTTTTTT. It translates to CASSETLRGSNTGELFF.

This chain links TRBV6-5 with TRBJ1-1, with D hard to call. The V gene lost 2 bases and the J gene lost 1 base, with 8 bases spanning the gap. CDR3 length equals 14 residues. Germline CDR1 and CDR2: MNHEY and SVGAGI. The chain's CDR3 is CASSYARGNTEAFF. The DNA of the CDR3 is TGTGCCAGCAGTTACGCCCGGGGGAACACTGAAGCTTTCTTT.